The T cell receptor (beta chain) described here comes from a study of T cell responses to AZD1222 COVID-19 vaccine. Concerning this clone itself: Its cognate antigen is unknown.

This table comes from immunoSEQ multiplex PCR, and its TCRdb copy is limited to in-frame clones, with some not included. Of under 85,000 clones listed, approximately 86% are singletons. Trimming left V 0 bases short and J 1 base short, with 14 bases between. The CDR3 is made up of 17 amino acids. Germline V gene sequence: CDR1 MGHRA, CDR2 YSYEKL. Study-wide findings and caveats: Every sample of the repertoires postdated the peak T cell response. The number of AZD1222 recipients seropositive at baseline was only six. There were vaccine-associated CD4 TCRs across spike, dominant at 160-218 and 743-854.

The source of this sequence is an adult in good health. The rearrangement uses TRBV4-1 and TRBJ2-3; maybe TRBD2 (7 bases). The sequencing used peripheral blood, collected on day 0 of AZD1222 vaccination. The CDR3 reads CASSQDEGGAGTDTQYF. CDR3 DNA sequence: TGCGCCAGCAGCCAAGACGAAGGGGGGGCGGGCACAGATACGCAGTATTTT.